The T cell receptor (beta chain) under discussion was sequenced for a study of T cell responses to AZD1222 COVID-19 vaccine. The CDR3 spans 14 residues. V dropped 10 bases and J dropped 8; count of bases not matched to a gene: 11. Germline values: CDR1 MDHEN, CDR2 SYDVKM. Produced via immunoSEQ multiplex PCR; TCRdb's table is partial and in-frame only. The sample carries 90,000 or so clones, approximately 83% recorded once. Note on this clone: The target antigen is unknown.

Points from the study as a whole: Clonal diversity was possibly underestimated; the donors were predominantly white British and more often female.

The chain links TRBV28 to TRBJ2-1; 10 nucleotides align to TRBD2. This receptor was taken from an adult in good health. This specimen consisted of peripheral blood, obtained on day 0 of AZD1222 vaccination. The CDR3, as DNA: TGTGCCACCCTTCCGGGACTAGCGTTAGATGAGCAGTTCTTC. This translates into CATLPGLALDEQFF.